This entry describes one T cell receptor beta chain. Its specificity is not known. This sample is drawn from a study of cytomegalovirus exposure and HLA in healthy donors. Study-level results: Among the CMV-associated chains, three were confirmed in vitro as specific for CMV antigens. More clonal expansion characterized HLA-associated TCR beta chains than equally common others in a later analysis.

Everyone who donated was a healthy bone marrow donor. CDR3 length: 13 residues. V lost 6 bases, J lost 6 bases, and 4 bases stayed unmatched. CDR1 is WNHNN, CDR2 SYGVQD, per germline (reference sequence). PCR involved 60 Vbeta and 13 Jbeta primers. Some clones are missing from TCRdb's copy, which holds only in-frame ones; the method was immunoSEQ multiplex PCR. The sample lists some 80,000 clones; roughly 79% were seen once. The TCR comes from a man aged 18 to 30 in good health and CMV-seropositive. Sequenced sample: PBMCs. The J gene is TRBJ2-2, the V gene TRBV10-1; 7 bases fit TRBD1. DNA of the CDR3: TGCGCCAGCAGGACAGGGACGGCCGGGGAGCTGTTTTTT. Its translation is CASRTGTAGELFF.